This T cell receptor beta chain was sequenced during a study of blood T cell repertoires in COVID-19. Sequenced by immunoSEQ multiplex PCR; TCRdb stores in-frame clones only, minus some. The table shows 150,000 to 200,000 clones, with around 86% occurring only once. CDR1 LNHDA and CDR2 SQIVND come from the germline V gene (reference sequence). CDR3 size: 15 residues. Trimming removed 6 bases from V and 4 bases from J; junction bases left unmatched: 7. The TCR originated in a man younger than 35 with acute or convalescent COVID-19. The sample taken for sequencing was peripheral blood. The rearrangement joins TRBV19 to TRBJ2-1, with 9 bases lining up with TRBD2. In nucleotides, the CDR3 is TGTGCCAGTAGCACCCCTAGCGGGGCGTACAATGAGCAGTTCTTC. This sequence encodes CASSTPSGAYNEQFF.